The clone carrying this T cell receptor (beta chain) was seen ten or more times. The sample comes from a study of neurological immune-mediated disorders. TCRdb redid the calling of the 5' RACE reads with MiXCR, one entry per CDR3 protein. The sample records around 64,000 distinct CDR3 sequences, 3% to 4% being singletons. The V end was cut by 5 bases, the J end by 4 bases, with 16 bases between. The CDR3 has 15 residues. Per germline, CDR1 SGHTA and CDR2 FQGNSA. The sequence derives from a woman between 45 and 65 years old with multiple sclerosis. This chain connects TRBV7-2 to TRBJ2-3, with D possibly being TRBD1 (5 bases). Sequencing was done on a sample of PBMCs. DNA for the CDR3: TGTGCCAGCAGCCAGGGTCGAGTTAAGGCAGATACGCAGTATTTT. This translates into CASSQGRVKADTQYF.